This is a list of T cell receptor beta chains from one sample in a study of CD8 T cells in ankylosing spondylitis. TCRdb used MiXCR to reprocess the 5' RACE reads, holding one entry per CDR3 protein. The sample consists of about 150,000 distinct CDR3 sequences, under 45% of them appearing once. Sequencing was performed on synovial fluid, either unsorted or a sorted T cell fraction (not recorded which). The receptors come from a male donor with ankylosing spondylitis. CDR3s include the opening cysteine and the closing phenylalanine or tryptophan. Part of the rows lack a size; the others show once, few, many or a class for expanded clones.

CDR3aa: CASSLAGDRGRYEQYF
abundance: few
len: 16
v_gene: TRBV5-1
j_gene: TRBJ2-7

CDR3aa: CSARAGLDHGEQFF
abundance: few
len: 14
v_gene: TRBV20-1
j_gene: TRBJ2-1

CDR3aa: CASSGTGVGLAGVPSDTQYF
abundance: -
len: 20
v_gene: TRBV19
j_gene: TRBJ2-3

CDR3aa: CAISASSGGGSTDTQYF
abundance: many
len: 17
v_gene: TRBV10-3
j_gene: TRBJ2-3

CDR3aa: CASSPYRGDSGMINNEQFF
abundance: -
len: 19
v_gene: TRBV18
j_gene: TRBJ2-1

CDR3aa: CATSDSKYNEQFF
abundance: few
len: 13
v_gene: TRBV24-1
j_gene: TRBJ2-1

CDR3aa: CASSLSPAGYYNEQFF
abundance: many
len: 16
v_gene: TRBV7-9
j_gene: TRBJ2-1

CDR3aa: CASSLKGQEGSYNSPLHF
abundance: -
len: 18
v_gene: TRBV5-6
j_gene: TRBJ1-6

CDR3aa: CASSLTLMNTEAFF
abundance: -
len: 14
v_gene: TRBV28
j_gene: TRBJ1-1

CDR3aa: CASGLVILGRGQRQPQHF
abundance: -
len: 18
v_gene: TRBV12-5
j_gene: TRBJ1-5

CDR3aa: CASSLVLRVSSYNEQFF
abundance: -
len: 17
v_gene: TRBV27
j_gene: TRBJ2-1

CDR3aa: CATNGRPNTGELFF
abundance: -
len: 14
v_gene: TRBV15
j_gene: TRBJ2-2

CDR3aa: CASSAGRDRGNSIDYGYTF
abundance: -
len: 19
v_gene: TRBV9
j_gene: TRBJ1-2

CDR3aa: CASSAREAEAYNEQFF
abundance: -
len: 16
v_gene: TRBV12-3/TRBV12-4
j_gene: TRBJ2-1

CDR3aa: CASSQEAPGVSTDTQYF
abundance: few
len: 17
v_gene: TRBV14
j_gene: TRBJ2-3

CDR3aa: CASSYSISGWNTEAFF
abundance: -
len: 16
v_gene: TRBV6-5
j_gene: TRBJ1-1

CDR3aa: CASGNTEAFF
abundance: -
len: 10
v_gene: TRBV6-6
j_gene: TRBJ1-1

CDR3aa: CASSPISDSNEQFF
abundance: -
len: 14
v_gene: TRBV7-3
j_gene: TRBJ2-1

CDR3aa: CASSDTAGGHDEQFF
abundance: -
len: 15
v_gene: TRBV6-4
j_gene: TRBJ2-1

CDR3aa: CASSLATSTNEKLFF
abundance: few
len: 15
v_gene: TRBV5-1
j_gene: TRBJ1-4

CDR3aa: CASSLVFWGIFFYEQYF
abundance: -
len: 17
v_gene: TRBV5-1
j_gene: TRBJ2-7

CDR3aa: CASSQEGLAVSYEQYF
abundance: -
len: 16
v_gene: TRBV4-1
j_gene: TRBJ2-7

CDR3aa: CASSEGESYNEQFF
abundance: once
len: 14
v_gene: TRBV9
j_gene: TRBJ2-1

CDR3aa: CSVEGQGANEQFF
abundance: -
len: 13
v_gene: TRBV29-1
j_gene: TRBJ2-1

CDR3aa: CASSIGAGTPRMHTF
abundance: few
len: 15
v_gene: TRBV28
j_gene: TRBJ1-2

CDR3aa: CASSEGSRGASNQPQHF
abundance: -
len: 17
v_gene: TRBV2
j_gene: TRBJ1-5

CDR3aa: CASSLILAGGVEQFF
abundance: -
len: 15
v_gene: TRBV27
j_gene: TRBJ2-1

CDR3aa: CASSLPLGQAYEQYF
abundance: -
len: 15
v_gene: TRBV7-9
j_gene: TRBJ2-7

CDR3aa: CSAHDRDIRLDSPLHF
abundance: few
len: 16
v_gene: TRBV20-1
j_gene: TRBJ1-6

CDR3aa: CAISEFQLAGDQETQYF
abundance: few
len: 17
v_gene: TRBV10-3
j_gene: TRBJ2-5

CDR3aa: CASSQEVGTGGYEQYF
abundance: few
len: 16
v_gene: TRBV4-3
j_gene: TRBJ2-7

CDR3aa: CASSASWGLVYEQYF
abundance: -
len: 15
v_gene: TRBV11-2
j_gene: TRBJ2-7

CDR3aa: CASSPFGQGRSYEQYF
abundance: -
len: 16
v_gene: TRBV4-1
j_gene: TRBJ2-7

CDR3aa: CSASPGGYEQYF
abundance: few
len: 12
v_gene: TRBV20-1
j_gene: TRBJ2-7

CDR3aa: CASSLDRGSYNEQFF
abundance: -
len: 15
v_gene: TRBV5-5
j_gene: TRBJ2-1

CDR3aa: CSVQSWAGTSGYEQYF
abundance: -
len: 16
v_gene: TRBV29-1
j_gene: TRBJ2-7

CDR3aa: CATSPGMEDTQYF
abundance: -
len: 13
v_gene: TRBV28
j_gene: TRBJ2-3

CDR3aa: CASSIRDGNTEAFF
abundance: -
len: 14
v_gene: TRBV12-3/TRBV12-4
j_gene: TRBJ1-1

CDR3aa: CASSPDSPRSSGGYEQYF
abundance: many
len: 18
v_gene: TRBV5-1
j_gene: TRBJ2-7

CDR3aa: CASSQIIKGLLRAFF
abundance: -
len: 15
v_gene: TRBV3-1
j_gene: TRBJ1-1

CDR3aa: CASSLDPRGYEQYF
abundance: -
len: 14
v_gene: TRBV5-1
j_gene: TRBJ2-7

CDR3aa: CASWGWTGQLNTGELFF
abundance: -
len: 17
v_gene: TRBV27
j_gene: TRBJ2-2

CDR3aa: CASSLPRGGGQPQHF
abundance: -
len: 15
v_gene: TRBV12-3/TRBV12-4
j_gene: TRBJ1-5

CDR3aa: CASSRGQGAYEQYF
abundance: -
len: 14
v_gene: TRBV4-1
j_gene: TRBJ2-7

CDR3aa: CASSPPGLFNEQFF
abundance: few
len: 14
v_gene: TRBV6-1
j_gene: TRBJ2-1

CDR3aa: CASSPNVYNEQFF
abundance: -
len: 13
v_gene: TRBV7-6
j_gene: TRBJ2-1

CDR3aa: CASSWGLAKGTDTQYF
abundance: few
len: 16
v_gene: TRBV12-3/TRBV12-4
j_gene: TRBJ2-3

CDR3aa: CASSSGQARGYGYTF
abundance: -
len: 15
v_gene: TRBV7-9
j_gene: TRBJ1-2